These 9 T cell receptor beta chains came from one sample sequenced in a study of blood T cell repertoires in COVID-19. This table comes from immunoSEQ multiplex PCR, and its TCRdb copy is limited to in-frame clones, with some not included. This table holds roughly 700,000 clones, about 90% found once. The sample comprised peripheral blood. The source is a woman aged 18-29 years with acute or convalescent COVID-19.

The chain uses TRBV4-1 and TRBJ2-3; D possibly corresponds to TRBD2 (6 bases). Per the germline V gene, CDR1 is MGHRA and CDR2 is YSYEKL. This CDR3 is built from 14 residues. V lost 1 base to trimming and J lost 6 bases, with 11 bases between them. DNA for the CDR3: TGCGCCAGCAGCCAAGTGATAGCGGTGGATACGCAGTATTTT. This encodes CASSQVIAVDTQYF.

The chain is built from TRBV19 and TRBJ1-4; maybe TRBD1 (6 bases). V was clipped by 4 bases and J by 7 bases, with 16 bases between them. The CDR3 has 15 residues. Germline assignment: CDR1 LNHDA and CDR2 SQIVND (reference sequence). DNA for the CDR3: TGTGCCAGTAGTAGCCGGGGGGCGCCCCGTGAAAAACTGTTTTTT. Residues: CASSSRGAPREKLFF.

This clone has a handful of counts. The chain joins TRBV9 to TRBJ2-1; possible D gene TRBD2, 5 bases. The germline V gene encodes CDR1 SGDLS and CDR2 YYNGEE. The CDR3 totals 17 residues. V gave up 0 bases and J gave up 0 bases, with 13 bases separating them. CDR3 nucleotides: TGTGCCAGCAGCGTAGAACTAGGTAAAAGCTCCTACAATGAGCAGTTCTTC. Its translation: CASSVELGKSSYNEQFF.

The rearrangement joins TRBV3-1 (or the pseudogene TRBV3-2) to TRBJ1-2; perhaps TRBD1 as D (6 bases). The germline V and J ends were trimmed by 2 bases and 4 bases, with 14 bases remaining between them. Germline CDR1 LGHDT, CDR2 YNNKEL (reference sequence). The CDR3 length is 15 residues. In DNA, the CDR3 is TGTGCCAGCAGCCAACGGCAGAGGGGGACCTATGGCTACACCTTC. Protein sequence: CASSQRQRGTYGYTF.

This CDR3 is CASRPDKSTGELFF. The CDR3 DNA reads TGTGCCAGTCGGCCGGACAAGTCCACCGGGGAGCTGTTTTTT. The chain combines TRBV19 with TRBJ2-2, with a tentative D call TRBD1 (5 bases). CDR3 size: 14 residues. Germline CDR1 reads LNHDA; CDR2 reads SQIVND (reference sequence). V shed 8 bases and J shed 4 bases, with 14 bases lying between them. The full variable domain, in which reference TRBV19 and TRBJ2-2 provide the parts outside the CDR3, is DGGITQSPKYLFRKEGQNVTLSCEQNLNHDAMYWYRQDPGQGLRLIYYSQIVNDFQKGDIAEGYSVSREKKESFPLTVTSAQKNPTAFYLCASRPDKSTGELFFGEGSRLTVL.

The J gene is TRBJ2-3, the V gene TRBV11-3, with TRBD2 as a possible D gene (6 bases). The germline gives CDR1 SGHNT, CDR2 YENEEA. The CDR3 covers 14 residues. V was clipped by 4 bases and J by 0 bases, with 8 bases between them. The CDR3 spells CASSSGVSTDTQYF. The CDR3, as DNA: TGTGCCAGCAGCTCGGGGGTTAGCACAGATACGCAGTATTTT.

The chain has TRBV19 and TRBJ2-1; unclear D gene. Per the germline V gene, CDR1 is LNHDA and CDR2 is SQIVND (reference sequence). V was shortened by 10 bases and J by 6 bases, with 13 bases between the two germline ends. The CDR3 is made up of 12 amino acids. The CDR3: CATRLGGNEQFF. The DNA of the CDR3 is TGTGCCACGCGACTGGGTGGCAATGAGCAGTTCTTC.

This chain uses TRBV4-1 with TRBJ1-5, with a possible D match to TRBD1 (5 bases). The V end was cut by 1 base, the J end by 11 bases, with 21 bases between. There are 16 residues in the CDR3. CDR1 and CDR2 (germline): MGHRA, YSYEKL. Here the CDR3 reads CASSQVIVRQKNSQHF. The CDR3 DNA reads TGCGCCAGCAGCCAAGTTATAGTGAGACAGAAAAATTCCCAGCATTTT.

The gene calls are TRBV19 and TRBJ1-1, with a tentative D call TRBD1 (5 bases). Between the trimmed V and J ends, which lost 3 bases and 3 bases, there was a span of 14 bases. CDR1 and CDR2 from the germline V gene are LNHDA and SQIVND (reference sequence). This CDR3 has 15 amino acids. CDR3: CASSMGTGMYTEAFF. DNA for the CDR3: TGTGCCAGTAGTATGGGTACAGGTATGTACACTGAAGCTTTCTTT.